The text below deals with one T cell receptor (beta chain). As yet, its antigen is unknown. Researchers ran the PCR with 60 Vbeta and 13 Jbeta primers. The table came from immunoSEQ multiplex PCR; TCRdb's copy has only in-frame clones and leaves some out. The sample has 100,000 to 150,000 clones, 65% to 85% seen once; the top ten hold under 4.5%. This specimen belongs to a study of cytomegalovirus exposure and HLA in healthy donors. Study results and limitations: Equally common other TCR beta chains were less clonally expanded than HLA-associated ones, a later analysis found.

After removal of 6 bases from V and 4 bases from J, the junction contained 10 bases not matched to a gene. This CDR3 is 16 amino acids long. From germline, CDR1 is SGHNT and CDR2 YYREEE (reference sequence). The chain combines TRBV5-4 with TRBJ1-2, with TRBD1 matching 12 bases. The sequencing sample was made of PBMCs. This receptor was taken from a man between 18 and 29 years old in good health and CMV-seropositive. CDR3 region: CASTRGGQGASYGYTF. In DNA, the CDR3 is TGTGCCAGCACCCGAGGGGGACAGGGGGCGAGCTATGGCTACACCTTC. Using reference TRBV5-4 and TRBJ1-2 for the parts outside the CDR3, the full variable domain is ETGVTQSPTHLIKTRGQQVTLRCSSQSGHNTVSWYQQALGQGPQFIFQYYREEENGRGNFPPRFSGLQFPNYSSELNVNALELDDSALYLCASTRGGQGASYGYTFGSGTRLTVV.